The next 28 T cell receptor beta chains were all read from a single sample in a study of T-cell memory formation after mild COVID-19. TCRdb reanalysed the 5' RACE reads using MiXCR and keeps one entry per CDR3 protein. The profile shows over 500,000 distinct CDR3 sequences, roughly 17% of them singletons. Sequencing used PBMCs or a T cell subset sorted from them (not recorded which). The receptor set was obtained from an adult woman who had mild COVID-19 (a few samples of this study predate the infection). Cell type and time point are not known.

In this sample, this clonotype turned up many times. The chain couples TRBV23-1 to TRBJ2-1; possible D gene TRBD2, 6 bases. TRBV23-1 is an ORF, with its function uncertain. Trimming took 0 bases from V and 0 from J, leaving 9 bases between them. This CDR3 spans 16 amino acids. The CDR3 DNA reads TGCGCCAGCAGTCAATCGATCGGGAGCTCCTACAATGAGCAGTTCTTC. This gives the protein CASSQSIGSSYNEQFF.

This clonotype was seen more than once but under ten times. This chain joins TRBV6-5 and TRBJ2-2; D perhaps matches TRBD1 (6 bases). The CDR3 extends over 16 amino acids. Germline-derived CDR1 and CDR2 are MNHEY and SVGAGI. Trimming took off 4 bases at V and 6 bases at J, with 18 bases between the two ends. CDR3 loop: CASSFRQAVGPGELFF. CDR3 bases: TGTGCCAGCAGTTTCAGACAGGCGGTAGGACCCGGGGAGCTGTTTTTT.

This sequence joins TRBV29-1 and TRBJ2-2, with 7 bases identical to TRBD1. The CDR3 totals 14 residues. Germline V gene data show CDR1 as SQVTM and CDR2 as ANQGSEA. With 5 bases clipped from V and 1 base from J, the junction kept 4 bases outside the gene matches. In DNA form, the CDR3 reads TGCAGCGTTTGGTCAGGGGGGAACACCGGGGAGCTGTTTTTT. It yields the protein CSVWSGGNTGELFF.

J is TRBJ2-3 and V is TRBV20-1; 10 bases line up with TRBD2. The germline CDR1 and CDR2 sequences are DFQATT and SNEGSKA (reference sequence). The CDR3 loop spans 16 amino acids. Germline trimming cut 0 bases from V and 5 bases from J; bases unmatched to any gene: 8. CDR3 sequence: CSARDRTSGVGDTQYF. The CDR3 region has the DNA TGCAGTGCTAGAGATCGCACTAGCGGGGTGGGAGATACGCAGTATTTT.

The chain carries TRBV5-1 and TRBJ2-7; D is unclear. This CDR3 contains 13 residues. Germline V gives CDR1 SGHRS, CDR2 YFSETQ. Trimming removed 1 base at V and 6 bases at J, with 11 bases between. CDR3 loop: CASSLSPTVEQYF. The CDR3 DNA follows: TGCGCCAGCAGCTTGAGTCCTACGGTCGAGCAGTACTTC. Drawing the rest from reference TRBV5-1 and TRBJ2-7, the complete variable domain is KAGVTQTPRYLIKTRGQQVTLSCSPISGHRSVSWYQQTPGQGLQFLFEYFSETQRNKGNFPGRFSGRQFSNSRSEMNVSTLELGDSALYLCASSLSPTVEQYFGPGTRLTVT.

The rearrangement uses TRBV19 and TRBJ2-2, with D unresolved. There are 16 residues in the CDR3. Germline V gives CDR1 LNHDA, CDR2 SQIVND (reference sequence). V was pared by 5 bases and J by 5 bases, with 18 bases between. CDR3 nucleotide sequence: TGTGCCAGTAGTCCCCGACATGGAACCTTAACCGGGGAGCTGTTTTTT. Its protein is CASSPRHGTLTGELFF.

In its sample, this clonotype was seen a few times. The rearrangement joins TRBV9 to TRBJ2-6; TRBD2 is a possible D gene (5 bases). CDR1 SGDLS and CDR2 YYNGEE come from the germline V gene. Between the trimmed V and J ends, which lost 5 bases and 0 bases, there was a span of 18 bases. The CDR3 spans 18 residues. The CDR3 region has the DNA TGTGCCAGCAGTATAGCCGTCCGGGATCGCTCTGGGGCCAACGTCCTGACTTTC. Protein: CASSIAVRDRSGANVLTF. Supplemented by reference TRBV9 and TRBJ2-6, the full variable domain reads DSGVTQTPKHLITATGQRVTLRCSPRSGDLSVYWYQQSLDQGLQFLIQYYNGEERAKGNILERFSAQQFPDLHSELNLSSLELGDSALYFCASSIAVRDRSGANVLTFGAGSRLTVL.

The CDR3 spells CASSLGFGQGGYTF. The CDR3 nucleotides read TGTGCCAGCAGCTTAGGGTTTGGACAAGGTGGCTACACCTTC. V is TRBV7-9 and J is TRBJ1-2, with a possible D match to TRBD1 (5 bases). V was pared by 1 base and J by 7 bases, with 13 bases between. The CDR3 runs to 14 residues. Germline V gives CDR1 SEHNR, CDR2 FQNEAQ (reference sequence).

A few counts support this clonotype. The CDR3 spells CASSILGLVGTGELFF. In nucleotides, the CDR3 is TGTGCCAGTAGTATTCTGGGGTTAGTAGGCACCGGGGAGCTGTTTTTT. The chain combines TRBV19 with TRBJ2-2; D uncertain. Per the germline V gene, CDR1 is LNHDA and CDR2 is SQIVND (reference sequence). Trimming removed 3 bases from V and 4 bases from J, with 15 bases in between. CDR3 length equals 16 residues.

The J gene is TRBJ2-1, the V gene TRBV9, with D maybe TRBD2 (5 bases). Trimming removed 7 bases from V and 5 bases from J, with 16 bases in between. CDR1 is SGDLS, CDR2 YYNGEE, per germline. The CDR3 runs to 14 residues. The CDR3 here is CASPGVVTHNEQFF. CDR3 nucleotides: TGTGCCAGCCCCGGGGTGGTTACTCACAATGAGCAGTTCTTC.

This clonotype was counted many times. This chain joins TRBV5-4 and TRBJ1-1; D not certain. Trimming stripped 2 bases from V and 1 base from J, with 3 bases between. This CDR3 comprises 12 residues. CDR1 is SGHNT and CDR2 is YYREEE in the germline V gene (reference sequence). The CDR3 nucleotides read TGTGCCAGCAGCTTCCCGAACACTGAAGCTTTCTTT. Translated, it gives CASSFPNTEAFF.

This chain connects TRBV9 to TRBJ2-2; D may match TRBD1 or TRBD2 (6 bases each). The CDR3 spans 15 residues. Between the trimmed V and J ends, which lost 2 bases and 5 bases, there was a span of 13 bases. CDR1 SGDLS and CDR2 YYNGEE come from the germline V gene. CDR3 DNA sequence: TGTGCCAGCAGCGTTGGGGGGCAGGGGACCGGGGAGCTGTTTTTT. This translates into CASSVGGQGTGELFF.

V and J are TRBV6-1 and TRBJ2-3; no definite D call. V was clipped by 6 bases and J by 1 base, with 11 bases between them. This CDR3 spans 14 amino acids. Germline CDR1 and CDR2: MNHNS and SASEGT. The CDR3 here is CASSERGGTDTQYF. The CDR3 DNA follows: TGTGCCAGCAGCGAACGAGGTGGCACAGATACGCAGTATTTT.

Only a few counts were recorded for this clonotype. The V and J genes are TRBV27 and TRBJ1-1; 12 nucleotides agree with TRBD1. This CDR3 has 14 residues. Looked up from germline, CDR1 is MNHEY and CDR2 is SMNVEV (reference sequence). Germline trimming cut 7 bases from V and 5 bases from J; bases unmatched to any gene: 5. The CDR3 protein is CASTVGQGATEAFF. The DNA for the CDR3 is TGTGCCAGCACAGTGGGACAGGGGGCGACTGAAGCTTTCTTT.

This clonotype showed up just a few times. The rearrangement joins TRBV9 to TRBJ1-4; maybe TRBD1 (5 bases). Germline V gene lookup returns CDR1 SGDLS and CDR2 YYNGEE. V was clipped by 0 bases and J by 8 bases, with 17 bases between them. This CDR3 comprises 16 residues. The CDR3 loop reads CASSVGTGAGMEKLFF. CDR3 bases: TGTGCCAGCAGCGTAGGAACCGGGGCCGGCATGGAAAAACTGTTTTTT.

This clonotype was observed a handful of times. The J gene is TRBJ1-2, the V gene TRBV5-4, with 7 bases identical to TRBD1. The germline CDR1 and CDR2 sequences are SGHNT and YYREEE (reference sequence). Trimming removed 5 bases from V and 7 bases from J; junction bases left unmatched: 8. The CDR3 consists of 13 residues. The CDR3 DNA is TGTGCCAGCAGTCAACAGGGGATCGGTGGCTACACCTTC. Translating it yields CASSQQGIGGYTF.

The chain couples TRBV7-8 to TRBJ1-6; D may be TRBD1 (6 bases). The germline V and J ends were trimmed by 0 bases and 11 bases, with 14 bases remaining between them. The CDR3 is 15 amino acids. Germline loops: CDR1 SGHVS, CDR2 FQNEAQ. The CDR3 bases are TGTGCCAGCAGCTTAGCACAGGGTTCTGGGGCACCCCTCCACTTT. This gives the protein CASSLAQGSGAPLHF.

The chain couples TRBV15 to TRBJ1-1; D is unresolved. CDR1 LNHNV and CDR2 YYDKDF come from the germline V gene (reference sequence). The CDR3 totals 12 residues. V lost 4 bases and J lost 6, with 9 bases in between. This CDR3 is CATSKDSAEAFF. DNA of the CDR3: TGTGCCACCAGCAAAGACTCCGCTGAAGCTTTCTTT. Together with reference TRBV15 and TRBJ1-1, the CDR3 gives the full variable domain: DAMVIQNPRYQVTQFGKPVTLSCSQTLNHNVMYWYQQKSSQAPKLLFHYYDKDFNNEADTPDNFQSRRPNTSFCFLDIRSPGLGDTAMYLCATSKDSAEAFFGQGTRLTVV.

This clonotype was found a few times. The V call is TRBV25-1, the J call TRBJ2-5; 8 bases are shared with TRBD2. This CDR3 is built from 13 residues. CDR1 and CDR2 from the germline V gene are MGHDK and SYGVNS. J gave up 5 bases and V 6 bases, and 5 bases lay outside the gene matches. The CDR3: CASSAGGAETQYF. CDR3 nucleotide sequence: TGTGCCAGCAGCGCCGGGGGGGCTGAGACCCAGTACTTC.

This clonotype was seen more than once but under ten times. V usage is TRBV9 and J usage is TRBJ2-7; TRBD2 matches 10 bases. The V gene's germline CDR1 is SGDLS and CDR2 YYNGEE. Trimming at V came to 6 bases and at J to 4 bases, leaving 10 bases not matched to a gene. The CDR3 sequence is 15 residues long. In DNA form, the CDR3 reads TGTGCCAGCACCGGATCCGGGACTAGCGCATACGAGCAGTACTTC. Translating it yields CASTGSGTSAYEQYF.

V gene TRBV7-8 combines with J gene TRBJ1-2; D is perhaps TRBD1 (5 bases). CDR3 length: 18 amino acids. V lost 0 bases and J 3 bases, leaving 20 bases between the germline ends. Germline V gene sequence: CDR1 SGHVS, CDR2 FQNEAQ. The CDR3 is CASSLAQLGDPTHYGYTF. CDR3 nucleotides: TGTGCCAGCAGCTTAGCGCAATTGGGGGACCCAACTCACTATGGCTACACCTTC.

A few counts support this clonotype. V is TRBV5-1 and J is TRBJ1-1; perhaps TRBD1 as D (5 bases). V was shortened by 3 bases and J by 4 bases, with 13 bases between the two germline ends. This CDR3 has 14 amino acids. The germline V gene has CDR1 SGHRS and CDR2 YFSETQ. The CDR3 here is CASSWDPGGTEAFF. The CDR3 coding sequence is TGCGCCAGCAGCTGGGACCCGGGGGGCACTGAAGCTTTCTTT. Full variable domain (missing parts from reference TRBV5-1 and TRBJ1-1): KAGVTQTPRYLIKTRGQQVTLSCSPISGHRSVSWYQQTPGQGLQFLFEYFSETQRNKGNFPGRFSGRQFSNSRSEMNVSTLELGDSALYLCASSWDPGGTEAFFGQGTRLTVV.

This clonotype was observed a handful of times. V is TRBV5-1 and J is TRBJ2-5; possible D gene TRBD2, 5 bases. Germline V CDR1 and CDR2: SGHRS, YFSETQ. Trimming stripped 6 bases from V and 5 bases from J, with 14 bases between. This CDR3 is built from 13 residues. This CDR3 is CASTIGPGETQYF. DNA for the CDR3: TGCGCCAGCACTATAGGTCCGGGGGAGACCCAGTACTTC.

The genes are TRBV21-1 and TRBJ2-1; TRBD2 reflects the table's D call only, with no check against the DNA. TRBV21-1 is termed a pseudogene. This CDR3 is 15 amino acids long. CDR3 nucleotide sequence: TGTGCCAGCAGCAAAGAGGCTAGCGTTTACAATGAGCAGTTCTTC. Protein sequence: CASSKEASVYNEQFF.

This clonotype was counted only a few times. The chain employs TRBV4-1 and TRBJ1-4; D ambiguous. Germline V gene lookup returns CDR1 MGHRA and CDR2 YSYEKL. CDR3 size: 13 residues. V was shortened by 1 base and J by 8 bases, with 8 bases between the two germline ends. CDR3 sequence (DNA): TGCGCCAGCAGCCAAGCTGCACTGGAAAAACTGTTTTTT. Its translation: CASSQAALEKLFF.

Only a few counts were recorded for this clonotype. The V call is TRBV7-9, the J call TRBJ2-1; 12 nucleotides line up with TRBD2. CDR3 length: 15 amino acids. J was trimmed by 10 bases and V by 3 bases; bases with no gene match: 7. In germline, CDR1 is SEHNR, CDR2 FQNEAQ (reference sequence). The CDR3 coding sequence is TGTGCCAGCAGCTTCTCCCAACTAGCGGGGGGCGAGCAGTTCTTC. Amino acids: CASSFSQLAGGEQFF.

This clonotype was seen a handful of times. The chain uses TRBV19 and TRBJ1-2; possible D gene TRBD1, 5 bases. Trimming pared 6 bases from V and 1 base from J, leaving 18 bases between. The CDR3 consists of 16 residues. CDR1 and CDR2 from the germline V gene are LNHDA and SQIVND (reference sequence). The CDR3 here is CASSPPAGYFNYGYTF. In DNA form, the CDR3 reads TGTGCCAGTAGCCCGCCGGCAGGGTATTTTAACTATGGCTACACCTTC.

Only a few counts were recorded for this clonotype. The J gene is TRBJ2-5, the V gene TRBV14, with D possibly being TRBD1 or TRBD2 (5 bases each). Deletions cut 8 bases from V and 3 bases from J, with 13 bases between. There are 13 residues in the CDR3. Germline CDR1 is SGHDN and CDR2 is FVKESK. The CDR3 coding sequence is TGTGCCAGCCGGGGACCGGCGGAAGAGACCCAGTACTTC. This translates into CASRGPAEETQYF.